The rows below give T cell receptor beta chains drawn from one sample of a study of blood T cell repertoires in COVID-19. The data were produced by immunoSEQ multiplex PCR, yet TCRdb's version contains in-frame clones alone and is incomplete. Among 250,000 or so clones listed, more than 85% were seen once. Specimen: peripheral blood. Receptors were obtained from a woman between 65 and 79 years old with active or convalescent COVID-19. CDR3s include the opening cysteine and the closing phenylalanine or tryptophan. A D gene is named only where the DNA matches it firmly. Size values are once, few and many counts, or a class for expanded clones, and some rows have none.

J | size | V | D | CDR3 | DNA
TRBJ1-4 | few | TRBV3-1/TRBV3-2 | . | CASTPGHRREKLFF | TGTGCCAGCACTCCGGGACACCGGCGGGAAAAACTGTTTTTT
TRBJ1-1 | . | TRBV29-1 | . | CSVDRRGGTEAFF | TGCAGCGTTGATAGAAGGGGAGGGACTGAAGCTTTCTTT
TRBJ1-2 | . | TRBV6-1 | TRBD1 | CASSYRQGVGYTF | TGTGCCAGCAGTTATCGACAGGGGGTGGGCTACACCTTC
TRBJ2-3 | . | TRBV7-3 | TRBD2 | CASSHSGEDTDTQYF | TGTGCCAGCAGCCATAGCGGGGAAGACACAGATACGCAGTATTTT
TRBJ1-2 | . | TRBV7-6 | . | CASSLDRNGYTF | TGTGCCAGCAGCTTAGACAGGAATGGCTACACCTTC
TRBJ2-1 | . | TRBV6-1 | . | CASSESGRDEQFF | TGTGCCAGCAGTGAAAGCGGTCGGGATGAGCAGTTCTTC
TRBJ2-7 | . | TRBV14 | . | CASSQVQFSSYEQYF | TGTGCCAGCAGCCAAGTGCAGTTCAGCTCCTACGAGCAGTACTTC
TRBJ1-4 | . | TRBV7-2 | TRBD1 | CASSSGTGGIREKLFF | TGTGCCAGCAGCTCCGGGACAGGGGGCATAAGGGAAAAACTGTTTTTT
TRBJ2-1 | . | TRBV7-9 | TRBD1 | CASSSGSGTGFFEQFF | TGTGCCAGCAGCTCCGGATCCGGGACAGGGTTTTTTGAGCAGTTCTTC
TRBJ1-5 | . | TRBV10-3 | . | CAISDPRGTLGNQPQHF | TGTGCCATCAGTGACCCGAGGGGGACCCTTGGCAATCAGCCCCAGCATTTT
TRBJ2-1 | . | TRBV7-9 | . | CASSLSTYNEQFF | TGTGCCAGCAGCTTATCGACTTACAATGAGCAGTTCTTC
TRBJ1-1 | . | TRBV19 | TRBD1 | CASRNRDRVNTEAFF | TGTGCCAGTAGGAATCGGGACAGGGTTAACACTGAAGCTTTCTTT
TRBJ1-4 | . | TRBV3-1/TRBV3-2 | . | CASSHSDGATNEKLFF | TGTGCCAGCAGCCACTCGGACGGGGCAACTAATGAAAAACTGTTTTTT
TRBJ1-5 | . | TRBV4-3 | . | CASSQVLTGPQHF | TGCGCCAGCAGCCAAGTACTCACGGGGCCCCAGCATTTT
TRBJ1-2 | . | TRBV5-8 | . | CASSLAIRSYTF | TGTGCCAGCAGCTTGGCCATCAGGTCCTACACCTTC
TRBJ2-7 | . | TRBV3-1/TRBV3-2 | . | CASSQAKLVSYEQYF | TGTGCCAGCAGCCAAGCGAAATTAGTCTCCTACGAGCAGTACTTC
TRBJ1-1 | once | TRBV2 | . | CASTRETEAFF | TGTGCCAGCACTAGAGAAACTGAAGCTTTCTTT
TRBJ1-1 | once | TRBV20-1 | TRBD1 | CSASSSRGRYTEAFF | TGCAGTGCTAGTAGTAGCAGGGGGCGGTACACTGAAGCTTTCTTT
TRBJ1-4 | . | TRBV4-3 | TRBD1 | CASSHPKDRIEGYDVEKLFF | TGCGCCAGCAGCCACCCTAAGGACAGGATCGAAGGGTACGATGTTGAAAAACTGTTTTTT
TRBJ2-5 | . | TRBV7-9 | TRBD1 | CASSLVGGARQETQYF | TGTGCCAGCAGCTTAGTAGGGGGCGCGAGGCAAGAGACCCAGTACTTC
TRBJ1-4 | . | TRBV5-1 | TRBD1 | CASSLLFRGNEKLFF | TGCGCCAGCAGCTTGTTATTCAGGGGGAATGAAAAACTGTTTTTT
TRBJ2-2 | once | TRBV6-5 | TRBD2 | CASRGVAGELFF | TGTGCCAGCCGGGGGGTAGCCGGGGAGCTGTTTTTT
TRBJ2-1 | few | TRBV5-8 | TRBD2 | CASSSWGLAGGEQFF | TGTGCCAGCAGCTCGTGGGGACTAGCTGGTGGTGAGCAGTTCTTC
TRBJ1-5 | few | TRBV7-8 | . | CASSLGQRDQPQHF | TGTGCCAGCAGCTTAGGACAGCGGGATCAGCCCCAGCATTTT
TRBJ2-1 | . | TRBV4-2 | TRBD2 | CASSQVGGVEGEQFF | TGTGCCAGCAGCCAGGTGGGAGGGGTGGAGGGTGAGCAGTTCTTC
TRBJ1-5 | . | TRBV7-9 | TRBD1 | CASSPGGIGNQPQHF | TGTGCCAGCAGCCCAGGGGGGATTGGCAATCAGCCCCAGCATTTT
TRBJ2-7 | . | TRBV10-2 | TRBD1 | CASTLQGAYEQYF | TGCGCCAGCACCTTACAGGGGGCGTACGAGCAGTACTTC
TRBJ1-5 | . | TRBV4-1 | TRBD1 | CASSQGQGEGQPQHF | TGCGCCAGCAGCCAAGGGCAGGGGGAAGGACAGCCCCAGCATTTT
TRBJ1-6 | few | TRBV7-9 | TRBD1 | CASSPGTDNSPLHF | TGTGCCAGCAGCCCCGGGACAGATAATTCACCCCTCCACTTT
TRBJ2-3 | once | TRBV27 | . | CASRGMGRTDTQYF | TGTGCCAGCAGGGGTATGGGGCGCACAGATACGCAGTATTTT
TRBJ1-6 | . | TRBV6-5 | . | CASSSGFSPLHF | TGTGCCAGCAGTTCAGGGTTTTCACCCCTCCACTTT
TRBJ1-2 | . | TRBV6-2/TRBV6-3 | TRBD1 | CASSSGQGKGGYGYTF | TGTGCCAGCAGTTCGGGACAGGGGAAGGGTGGATATGGCTACACCTTC
TRBJ2-7 | . | TRBV9 | . | CASSPWRGQSYEQYF | TGTGCCAGCAGCCCCTGGAGGGGCCAATCCTACGAGCAGTACTTC
TRBJ2-7 | . | TRBV20-1 | . | CSARGAGEQYF | TGCAGTGCTAGGGGGGCGGGCGAGCAGTACTTC
TRBJ1-3 | . | TRBV6-5 | . | CASSYSGGNTIYF | TGTGCCAGCAGTTACTCCGGGGGAAACACCATATATTTT
TRBJ1-6 | . | TRBV27 | . | CASRFARTAVYNSPLHF | TGTGCCAGCAGGTTTGCCCGGACAGCCGTTTATAATTCACCCCTCCACTTT
TRBJ2-3 | . | TRBV29-1 | . | CSVELGRGTDTQYF | TGCAGCGTTGAACTGGGGCGGGGTACAGATACGCAGTATTTT
TRBJ2-7 | . | TRBV7-6 | . | CASSQRGTHEQYF | TGTGCCAGCAGCCAACGGGGAACCCACGAGCAGTACTTC
TRBJ1-1 | . | TRBV27 | . | CASSFSRRGNTEAFF | TGTGCCAGCAGTTTTTCCCGTAGGGGGAACACTGAAGCTTTCTTT
TRBJ1-6 | . | TRBV4-3 | . | CASSQGRGAYNSPLHF | TGCGCCAGCAGCCAAGGACGGGGAGCCTATAATTCACCCCTCCACTTT
TRBJ1-3 | . | TRBV5-1 | . | CASSQRTDSGNTIYF | TGCGCCAGCAGCCAACGGACAGACTCTGGAAACACCATATATTTT
TRBJ1-6 | . | TRBV2 | TRBD1 | CASSTGQGNNSPLHF | TGTGCCAGCAGTACCGGACAGGGTAATAATTCACCCCTCCACTTT
TRBJ1-2 | . | TRBV28 | . | CASSLGGQSYGYTF | TGTGCCAGCAGTTTAGGAGGACAGAGCTATGGCTACACCTTC
TRBJ1-4 | . | TRBV23-1 | . | CASSHRGSTNEKLFF | TGCGCCAGCAGTCATCGGGGGTCAACTAATGAAAAACTGTTTTTT
TRBJ1-2 | . | TRBV27 | TRBD1 | CASSVRGTGDGYTF | TGTGCCAGCAGCGTCCGGGGGACAGGGGATGGCTACACCTTC
TRBJ1-4 | once | TRBV12-5 | . | CASGLEFGGSNEKLFF | TGTGCTAGTGGTTTGGAGTTCGGGGGGTCAAATGAAAAACTGTTTTTT
TRBJ1-2 | many | TRBV7-2 | TRBD1 | CASSPRGQGGGYTF | TGTGCCAGCAGCCCGAGAGGACAGGGAGGAGGCTACACCTTC
TRBJ2-6 | . | TRBV7-2 | TRBD1 | CASSLGQGRYPTF | TGTGCCAGCAGCTTAGGACAGGGTAGATATCCGACTTTC
TRBJ1-6 | . | TRBV7-8 | . | CASSTDRSSSPLHF | TGTGCCAGCAGTACCGACAGATCCTCTTCACCCCTCCACTTT
TRBJ2-2 | once | TRBV5-6 | TRBD1 | CASSLGQGYTGELFF | TGTGCCAGCAGCTTGGGACAGGGGTACACCGGGGAGCTGTTTTTT